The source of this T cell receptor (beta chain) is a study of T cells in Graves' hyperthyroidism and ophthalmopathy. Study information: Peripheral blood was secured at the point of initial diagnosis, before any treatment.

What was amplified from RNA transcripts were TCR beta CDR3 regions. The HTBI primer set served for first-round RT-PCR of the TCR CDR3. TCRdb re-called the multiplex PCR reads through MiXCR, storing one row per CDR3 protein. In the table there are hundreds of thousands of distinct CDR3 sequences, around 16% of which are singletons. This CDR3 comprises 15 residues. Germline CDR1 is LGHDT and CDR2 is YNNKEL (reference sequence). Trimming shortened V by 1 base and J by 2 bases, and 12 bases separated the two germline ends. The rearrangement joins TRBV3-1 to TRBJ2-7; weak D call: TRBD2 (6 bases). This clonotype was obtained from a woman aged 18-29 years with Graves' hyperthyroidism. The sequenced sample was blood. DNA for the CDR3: TGTGCCAGCAGCCAAGCACTAGCAGCTACCTACGAGCAGTACTTC. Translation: CASSQALAATYEQYF.